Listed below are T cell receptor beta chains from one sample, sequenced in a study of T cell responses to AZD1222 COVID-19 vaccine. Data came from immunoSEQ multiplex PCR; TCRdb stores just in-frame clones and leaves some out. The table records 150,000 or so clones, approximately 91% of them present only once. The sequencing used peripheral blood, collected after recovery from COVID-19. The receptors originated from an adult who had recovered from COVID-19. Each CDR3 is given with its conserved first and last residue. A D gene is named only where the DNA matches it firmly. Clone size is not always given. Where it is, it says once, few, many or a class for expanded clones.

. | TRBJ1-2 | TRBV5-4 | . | CASSLMKGYGYTF | TGTGCCAGCAGCTTGATGAAGGGCTATGGCTACACCTTC
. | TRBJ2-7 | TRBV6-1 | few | CASSDPGQYYEQYF | TGTGCCAGCAGTGACCCCGGACAGTATTACGAGCAGTACTTC
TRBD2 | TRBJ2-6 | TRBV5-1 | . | CASSPSGSSGANVLTF | TGCGCCAGCAGCCCTAGCGGGAGTAGTGGGGCCAACGTCCTGACTTTC
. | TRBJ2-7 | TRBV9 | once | CASSSGLSYEQYF | TGTGCCAGCAGCTCCGGACTTTCCTACGAGCAGTACTTC
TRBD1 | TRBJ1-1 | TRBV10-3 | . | CAIRPTTGVDTEAFF | TGTGCCATCAGACCCACGACAGGGGTGGACACTGAAGCTTTCTTT
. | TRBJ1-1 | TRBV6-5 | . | CASSLKNTEAFF | TGTGCCAGCAGTCTAAAGAACACTGAAGCTTTCTTT
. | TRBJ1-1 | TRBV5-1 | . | CASSLGYDKNTEAFF | TGCGCCAGCAGCTTGGGGTACGACAAGAACACTGAAGCTTTCTTT
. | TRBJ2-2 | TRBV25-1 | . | CASRGDPGELFF | TGTGCCAGCAGGGGTGACCCCGGGGAGCTGTTTTTT
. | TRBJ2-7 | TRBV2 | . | CAGGSYEQYF | TGTGCCGGGGGTTCCTACGAGCAGTACTTC
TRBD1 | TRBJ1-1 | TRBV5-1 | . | CASSPDRVYGTEAFF | TGCGCCAGCAGCCCGGACAGGGTTTATGGCACTGAAGCTTTCTTT
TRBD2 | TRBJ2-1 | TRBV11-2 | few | CASSLAGTINEQFF | TGTGCCAGCAGCTTGGCGGGGACTATCAATGAGCAGTTCTTC
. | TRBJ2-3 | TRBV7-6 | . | CASSLDYSSTDTQYF | TGTGCCAGCAGCTTAGATTACTCTAGCACAGATACGCAGTATTTT
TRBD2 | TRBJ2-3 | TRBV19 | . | CASSPGGISDTQYF | TGTGCCAGTAGTCCGGGGGGAATTTCAGATACGCAGTATTTT
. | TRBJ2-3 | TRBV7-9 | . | CASSLLPSSRTDTQYF | TGTGCCAGCAGCCTACTACCCTCGAGCCGCACAGATACGCAGTATTTT
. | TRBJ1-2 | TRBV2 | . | CAGNLDRRRGYTF | TGTGCCGGCAATCTAGACAGACGTCGAGGCTACACCTTC
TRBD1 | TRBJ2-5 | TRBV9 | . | CASSGGDRKETQYF | TGTGCCAGCAGCGGAGGGGACAGGAAAGAGACCCAGTACTTC
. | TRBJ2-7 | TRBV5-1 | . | CASSLEHSAYEQYF | TGCGCCAGCAGCTTGGAGCACAGTGCCTACGAGCAGTACTTC
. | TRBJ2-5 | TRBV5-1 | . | CASENSGTKQETQYF | TGCGCCAGCGAAAATTCCGGGACAAAACAAGAGACCCAGTACTTC
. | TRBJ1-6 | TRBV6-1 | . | CASSEGGHLASPLHF | TGTGCCAGCAGTGAAGGAGGACACCTTGCTTCACCCCTCCACTTT
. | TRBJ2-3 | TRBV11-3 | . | CASSFTATGSSTDTQYF | TGTGCCAGCAGCTTTACTGCGACAGGCTCTAGCACAGATACGCAGTATTTT
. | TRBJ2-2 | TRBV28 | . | CASSPGMNTGELFF | TGTGCCAGCAGTCCGGGAATGAACACCGGGGAGCTGTTTTTT
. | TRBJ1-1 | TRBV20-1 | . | CSASKLKTGVMNTEAFF | TGCAGTGCTAGTAAATTGAAAACGGGGGTGATGAACACTGAAGCTTTCTTT
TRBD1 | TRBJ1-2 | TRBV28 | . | CASSPPRQGINYGYTF | TGTGCCAGCAGTCCTCCCCGACAGGGGATAAACTATGGCTACACCTTC
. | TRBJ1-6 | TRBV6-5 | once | CASSGLVLNSPLHF | TGTGCCAGCAGCGGCCTAGTCCTTAATTCACCCCTCCACTTT
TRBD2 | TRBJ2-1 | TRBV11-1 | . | CASSSGGSSYNEQFF | TGTGCCAGCAGCTCCGGGGGGTCCTCCTACAATGAGCAGTTCTTC
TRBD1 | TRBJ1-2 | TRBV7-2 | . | CASSQGQVPFYTF | TGTGCCAGCAGCCAAGGACAGGTTCCATTCTACACCTTC
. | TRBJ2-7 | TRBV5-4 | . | CATADGTYEQYF | TGTGCCACCGCGGACGGAACCTACGAGCAGTACTTC
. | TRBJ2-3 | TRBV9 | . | CASSVKGGSTDTQYF | TGTGCCAGCAGCGTCAAGGGGGGAAGCACAGATACGCAGTATTTT
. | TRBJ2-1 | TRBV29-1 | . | CSVEAEGGWGNEQFF | TGCAGCGTTGAAGCCGAGGGAGGCTGGGGAAATGAGCAGTTCTTC
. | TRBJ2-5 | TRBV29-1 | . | CSASPRRETQYF | TGCAGCGCTTCCCCAAGAAGGGAGACCCAGTACTTC
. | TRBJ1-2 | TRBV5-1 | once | CASSLAVGPDYGYTF | TGCGCCAGCAGCTTGGCCGTGGGACCGGACTATGGCTACACCTTC